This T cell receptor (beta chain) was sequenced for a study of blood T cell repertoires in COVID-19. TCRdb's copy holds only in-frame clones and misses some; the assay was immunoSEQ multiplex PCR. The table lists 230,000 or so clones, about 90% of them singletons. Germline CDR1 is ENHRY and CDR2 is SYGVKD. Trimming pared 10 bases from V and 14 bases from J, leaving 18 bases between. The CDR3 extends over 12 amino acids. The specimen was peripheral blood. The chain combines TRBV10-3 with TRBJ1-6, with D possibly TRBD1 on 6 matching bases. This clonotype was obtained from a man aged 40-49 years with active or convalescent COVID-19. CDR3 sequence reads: CATTGGGSTLHF. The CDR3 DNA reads TGTGCCACCACGGGGGGCGGGTCTACCCTCCACTTT.